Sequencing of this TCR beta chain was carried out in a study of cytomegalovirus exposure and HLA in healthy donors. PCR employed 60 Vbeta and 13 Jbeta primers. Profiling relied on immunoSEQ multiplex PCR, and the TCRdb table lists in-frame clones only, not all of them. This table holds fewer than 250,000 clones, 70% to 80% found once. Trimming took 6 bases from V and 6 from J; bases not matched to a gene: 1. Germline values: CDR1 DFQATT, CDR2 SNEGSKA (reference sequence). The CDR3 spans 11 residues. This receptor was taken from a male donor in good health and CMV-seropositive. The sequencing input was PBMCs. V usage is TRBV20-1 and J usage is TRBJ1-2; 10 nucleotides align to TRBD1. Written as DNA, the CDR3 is TGCAGTGCCGGACAGGGGGATGGCTACACCTTC. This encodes CSAGQGDGYTF.